This T cell receptor (beta chain) was captured in a study of T cells in Graves' hyperthyroidism and ophthalmopathy. Study results and caveats: Among clonotypes expanded in thyroid above 0.001, most were also found in blood.

Germline V lookup: CDR1 GTSNPN, CDR2 SVGIG (reference sequence). The ends lost 2 bases at V and 6 bases at J; junction bases unmatched: 5. This CDR3 has 14 residues. Remarks on this clonotype: The antigen remains unidentified.

The CDR3 regions of TCR beta were amplified from RNA transcripts. The HTBI primer set served for first-round RT-PCR of the TCR CDR3. TCRdb ran MiXCR on the multiplex PCR reads and lists one entry per CDR3 protein. The sample records 350,000 to 400,000 distinct CDR3 sequences, 15% to 20% being singletons. V usage is TRBV30 and J usage is TRBJ1-5; 9 bases map to TRBD1. This clonotype was obtained from a woman in her late teens or twenties with Graves' hyperthyroidism. The source material was blood. The CDR3 sequence is CAWSTGQGGQPQHF. The CDR3 DNA follows: TGTGCCTGGAGTACGGGACAGGGAGGTCAGCCCCAGCATTTT.